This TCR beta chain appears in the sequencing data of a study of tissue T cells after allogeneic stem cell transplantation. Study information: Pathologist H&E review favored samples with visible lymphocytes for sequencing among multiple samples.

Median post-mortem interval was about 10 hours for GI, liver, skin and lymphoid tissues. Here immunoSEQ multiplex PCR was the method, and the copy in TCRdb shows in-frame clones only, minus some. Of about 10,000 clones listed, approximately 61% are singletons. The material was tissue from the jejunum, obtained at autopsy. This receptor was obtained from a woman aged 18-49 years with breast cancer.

This CDR3 is CASRDRGGADTQYF. The CDR3 coding sequence is TGTGCCAGCAGAGACAGGGGCGGGGCAGATACGCAGTATTTT. The chain combines TRBV6-5 with TRBJ2-3, with 8 bases identical to TRBD1. J gave up 4 bases and V 6 bases, and 6 bases lay outside the gene matches. The CDR3 loop spans 14 amino acids. Looked up from germline, CDR1 is MNHEY and CDR2 is SVGAGI.